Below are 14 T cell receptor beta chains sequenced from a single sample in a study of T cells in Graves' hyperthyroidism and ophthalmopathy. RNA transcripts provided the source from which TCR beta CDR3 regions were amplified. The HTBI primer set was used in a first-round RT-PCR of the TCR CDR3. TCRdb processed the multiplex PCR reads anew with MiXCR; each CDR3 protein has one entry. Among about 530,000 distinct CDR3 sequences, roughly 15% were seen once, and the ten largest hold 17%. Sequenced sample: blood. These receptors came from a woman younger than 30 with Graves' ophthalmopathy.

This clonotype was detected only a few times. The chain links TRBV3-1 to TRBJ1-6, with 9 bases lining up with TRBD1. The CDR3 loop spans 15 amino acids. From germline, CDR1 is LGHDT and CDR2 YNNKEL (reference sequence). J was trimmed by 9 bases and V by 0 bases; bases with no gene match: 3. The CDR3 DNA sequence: TGTGCCAGCAGCCAAGAGGGGACAGGGCGTTCACCCCTCCACTTT. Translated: CASSQEGTGRSPLHF.

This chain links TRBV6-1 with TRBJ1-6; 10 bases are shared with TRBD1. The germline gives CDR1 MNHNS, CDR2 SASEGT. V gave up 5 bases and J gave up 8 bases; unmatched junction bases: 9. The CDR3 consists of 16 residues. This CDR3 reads CASSQYRQGAYSPLHF. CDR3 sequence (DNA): TGTGCCAGCAGTCAGTACCGACAGGGGGCCTATTCACCCCTCCACTTT.

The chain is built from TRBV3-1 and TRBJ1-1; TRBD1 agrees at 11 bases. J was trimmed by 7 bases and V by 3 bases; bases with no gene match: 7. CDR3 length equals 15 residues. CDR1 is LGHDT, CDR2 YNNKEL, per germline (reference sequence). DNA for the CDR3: TGTGCCAGCAGCCACAAGAGGGACAGGGGGTATGAAGCTTTCTTT. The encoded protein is CASSHKRDRGYEAFF.

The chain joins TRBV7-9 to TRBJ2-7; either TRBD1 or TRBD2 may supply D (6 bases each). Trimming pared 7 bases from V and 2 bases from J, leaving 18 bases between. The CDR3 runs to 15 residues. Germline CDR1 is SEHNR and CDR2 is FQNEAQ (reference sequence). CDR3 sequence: CASTITGGPTYEQYF. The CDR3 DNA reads TGTGCCAGCACCATCACCGGGGGCCCCACCTACGAGCAGTACTTC.

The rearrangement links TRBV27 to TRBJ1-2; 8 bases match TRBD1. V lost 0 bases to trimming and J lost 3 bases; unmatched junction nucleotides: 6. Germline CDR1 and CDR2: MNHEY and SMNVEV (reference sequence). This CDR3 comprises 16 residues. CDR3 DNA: TGTGCCAGCAGTTTATCCCTCGACAGGGGACACTATGGCTACACCTTC. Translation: CASSLSLDRGHYGYTF.

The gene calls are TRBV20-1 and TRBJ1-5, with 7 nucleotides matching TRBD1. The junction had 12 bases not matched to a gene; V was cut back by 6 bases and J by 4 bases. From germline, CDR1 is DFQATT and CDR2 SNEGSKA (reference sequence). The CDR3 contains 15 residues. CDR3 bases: TGCAGTGCCCCCTTTCTCTCAGGGGGTAATCAGCCCCAGCATTTT. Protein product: CSAPFLSGGNQPQHF.

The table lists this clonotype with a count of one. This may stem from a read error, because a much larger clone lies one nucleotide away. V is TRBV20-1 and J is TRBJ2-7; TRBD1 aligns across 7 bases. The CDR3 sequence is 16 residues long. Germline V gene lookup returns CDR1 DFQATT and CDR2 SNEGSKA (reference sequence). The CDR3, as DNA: TGCAGTGCTGGAGATCCGCGACAGGGCCCTACCTACGAGCAGTACTTC. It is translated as CSAGDPRQGPTYEQYF.

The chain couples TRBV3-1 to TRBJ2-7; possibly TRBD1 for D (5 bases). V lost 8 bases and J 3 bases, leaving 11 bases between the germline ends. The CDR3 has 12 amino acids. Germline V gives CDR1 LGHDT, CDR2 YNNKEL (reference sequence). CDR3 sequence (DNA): TGTGCCAGCTGGTCAGGGATCTACGAGCAGTACTTC. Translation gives CASWSGIYEQYF.

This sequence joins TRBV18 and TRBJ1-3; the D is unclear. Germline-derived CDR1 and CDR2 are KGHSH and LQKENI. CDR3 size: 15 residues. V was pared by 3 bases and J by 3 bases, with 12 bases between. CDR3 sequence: CASSPPSGFGNTIYF. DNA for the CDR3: TGTGCCAGCTCACCGCCCAGCGGCTTTGGAAACACCATATATTTT.

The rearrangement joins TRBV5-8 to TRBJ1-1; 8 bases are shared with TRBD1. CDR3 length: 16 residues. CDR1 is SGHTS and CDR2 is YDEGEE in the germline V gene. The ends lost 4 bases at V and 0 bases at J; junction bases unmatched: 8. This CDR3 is CASSGGTGDMNTEAFF. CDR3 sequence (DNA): TGTGCCAGCAGCGGAGGGACAGGCGACATGAACACTGAAGCTTTCTTT.

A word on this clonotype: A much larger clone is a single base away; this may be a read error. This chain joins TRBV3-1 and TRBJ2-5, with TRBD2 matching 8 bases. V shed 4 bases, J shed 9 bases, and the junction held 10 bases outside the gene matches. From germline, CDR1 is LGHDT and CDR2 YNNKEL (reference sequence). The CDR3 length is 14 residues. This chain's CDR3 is CASSPGGAGEAQYF. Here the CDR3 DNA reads TGTGCCAGCAGCCCCGGGGGGGCCGGGGAGGCCCAGTACTTC.

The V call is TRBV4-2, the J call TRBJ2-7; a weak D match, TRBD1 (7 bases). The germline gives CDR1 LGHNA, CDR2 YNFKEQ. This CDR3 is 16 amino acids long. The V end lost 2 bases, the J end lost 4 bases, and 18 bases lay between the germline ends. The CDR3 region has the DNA TGTGCCAGCAGCCAACGTCCCAGGGGGGCGAGATACGAGCAGTACTTC. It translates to CASSQRPRGARYEQYF.

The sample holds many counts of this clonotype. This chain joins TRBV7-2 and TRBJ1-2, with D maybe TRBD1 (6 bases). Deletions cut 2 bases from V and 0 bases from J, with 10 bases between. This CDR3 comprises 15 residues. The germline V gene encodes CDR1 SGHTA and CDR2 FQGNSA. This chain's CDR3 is CASSLTGGSNYGYTF. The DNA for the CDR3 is TGTGCCAGCAGCTTAACTGGGGGCTCTAACTATGGCTACACCTTC. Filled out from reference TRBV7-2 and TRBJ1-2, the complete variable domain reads GAGVSQSPSNKVTEKGKDVELRCDPISGHTALYWYRQSLGQGLEFLIYFQGNSAPDKSGLPSDRFSAERTGGSVSTLTIQRTQQEDSAVYLCASSLTGGSNYGYTFGSGTRLTVV.

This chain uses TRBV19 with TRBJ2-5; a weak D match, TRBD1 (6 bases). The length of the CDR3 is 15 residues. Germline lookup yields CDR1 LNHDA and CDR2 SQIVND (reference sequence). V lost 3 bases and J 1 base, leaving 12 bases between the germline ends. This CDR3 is CASSIDRGGQETQYF. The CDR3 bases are TGTGCCAGTAGTATCGACAGAGGGGGCCAAGAGACCCAGTACTTC.